One sample yielded the 14 T cell receptor beta chains listed below, sequenced in a study of T cell changes during pregnancy in multiple sclerosis. Clones were sequenced by immunoSEQ multiplex PCR, and TCRdb holds only the in-frame ones, with some missing. The sample records around 61,000 clones, just under 90% being singletons. The material sequenced was peripheral blood, taken in the first trimester of pregnancy. The receptors stem from a female donor in good health, enrolled as a control in a pregnancy study.

The chain couples TRBV4-2 to TRBJ1-2, with D possibly matching TRBD1 (5 bases). The CDR3 length is 19 residues. The germline V and J ends were trimmed by 1 base and 1 base, with 22 bases remaining between them. Germline CDR1 and CDR2: LGHNA and YNFKEQ. CDR3 DNA sequence: TGTGCCAGCAGCCAAGTGAAGGGGTCCCTCCTGGGCCATAACTATGGCTACACCTTC. This translates into CASSQVKGSLLGHNYGYTF.

This sequence joins TRBV5-1 and TRBJ1-2; D perhaps matches TRBD1 (5 bases). Germline-derived CDR1 and CDR2 are SGHRS and YFSETQ. The CDR3 is 16 amino acids. Between the trimmed V and J ends, which lost 0 bases and 0 bases, there was a span of 12 bases. The CDR3 region has the DNA TGCGCCAGCAGCTTGGCGGGGGACGGACCTAACTATGGCTACACCTTC. Its protein product is CASSLAGDGPNYGYTF.

This clone turned up a few times. The chain uses TRBV27 and TRBJ2-1, with 8 positions matching TRBD1. V was clipped by 4 bases and J by 5 bases; unmatched bases: 4. Germline-derived CDR1 and CDR2 are MNHEY and SMNVEV (reference sequence). This CDR3 spans 14 amino acids. This CDR3 is CASSSGTGNNEQFF. In nucleotides, the CDR3 is TGTGCCAGCAGTTCCGGGACAGGCAACAATGAGCAGTTCTTC.

This chain uses TRBV7-2 with TRBJ1-3; D might be TRBD1 (5 bases). Trimming took 5 bases from V and 4 from J, leaving 18 bases between them. CDR1 is SGHTA, CDR2 FQGNSA, per germline. CDR3 length: 16 amino acids. The chain's CDR3 is CASSDLIYRSGNTIYF. Here the CDR3 DNA reads TGTGCCAGCAGCGACCTTATCTACAGGTCCGGAAACACCATATATTTT.

This chain uses TRBV10-3 with TRBJ2-7, with 12 bases matching TRBD1. The CDR3 has 16 amino acids. V lost 3 bases, J lost 4 bases, and 7 bases stayed unmatched. Germline assignment: CDR1 ENHRY and CDR2 SYGVKD. DNA of the CDR3: TGTGCCATCAGTGACCATGGGACAGGGGGCGAGTACGAGCAGTACTTC. Amino acid sequence: CAISDHGTGGEYEQYF.

The chain uses TRBV14 and TRBJ2-7; D gene unclear. V dropped 1 base and J dropped 1 base, with 14 bases sitting between them. The CDR3 extends over 16 amino acids. Germline V gene sequence: CDR1 SGHDN, CDR2 FVKESK. The CDR3 DNA reads TGTGCCAGCAGCCAAGCGGTCGACGGGTATTCCTACGAGCAGTACTTC. This translates into CASSQAVDGYSYEQYF.

This clone occurred a few times. This chain joins TRBV7-9 and TRBJ2-1, with 10 bases fitting TRBD2. CDR1 and CDR2 (germline): SEHNR, FQNEAQ (reference sequence). The CDR3 consists of 15 residues. With V trimmed by 5 bases and J by 9 bases, 10 bases remained unmatched. The CDR3 bases are TGTGCCAGCAGCCCCGGAGGTAGCGGGGGGAGTGAGCAGTTCTTC. Protein sequence: CASSPGGSGGSEQFF.

The chain combines TRBV2 with TRBJ1-1; 7 bases agree with TRBD1. With 6 bases clipped from V and 11 bases from J, the junction kept 6 bases outside the gene matches. Per the germline V gene, CDR1 is SNHLY and CDR2 is FYNNEI. This CDR3 is built from 11 residues. The DNA for the CDR3 is TGTGCCAGCAGCTTGACAGGGAATGCTTTCTTT. Its translation: CASSLTGNAFF.

About this clone itself: An end of the junction does not agree with germline; a read error may underlie this. The genes are TRBV13 and TRBJ2-6, with TRBD1 identical over 11 bases. Germline V gene lookup returns CDR1 PRHDT and CDR2 FYEKMQ (reference sequence). The CDR3 contains 17 residues. In DNA, the CDR3 is TGTGCCAGCAGCATAGGACAGGGGGCGTCTGGGGCCAACGTCCTGACTTTC. Amino acid sequence: CASSIGQGASGANVLTF.

The CDR3 region has the DNA TGTGCCAGCAGTTACCCCTCAGGATTGAATCAGCCCCAGCATTTT. Translating gives CASSYPSGLNQPQHF. The chain is built from TRBV6-6 and TRBJ1-5; D not certain. CDR1 MNHNY and CDR2 SVGAGI come from the germline V gene (reference sequence). CDR3 size: 15 residues. Trimming removed 2 bases at V and 4 bases at J, with 12 bases between.

The chain uses TRBV27 and TRBJ2-1; TRBD2 agrees at 8 bases. This CDR3 is built from 16 residues. Germline CDR1 and CDR2: MNHEY and SMNVEV (reference sequence). The trim removed 5 bases at V and 0 bases at J, leaving 6 bases unmatched. CDR3 DNA: TGTGCCAGCAGTCAGCGGGGGAAGAGCTCCTACAATGAGCAGTTCTTC. It specifies CASSQRGKSSYNEQFF.

This chain connects TRBV5-6 to TRBJ1-1; tentative D call: TRBD1 (6 bases). In germline, CDR1 is SGHDT, CDR2 YYEEEE. Trimming took 6 bases from V and 6 from J, leaving 9 bases between them. There are 11 residues in the CDR3. DNA of the CDR3: TGTGCCAGCAACACAGGGCCTGAAGCTTTCTTT. Protein sequence: CASNTGPEAFF. The variable domain in full, completed from reference TRBV5-6 and TRBJ1-1, reads DAGVTQSPTHLIKTRGQQVTLRCSPKSGHDTVSWYQQALGQGPQFIFQYYEEEERQRGNFPDRFSGHQFPNYSSELNVNALLLGDSALYLCASNTGPEAFFGQGTRLTVV.

The genes are TRBV4-3 and TRBJ1-2, with D tentatively TRBD1 (6 bases). The CDR3 length is 16 residues. Germline V gene data show CDR1 as LGHNA and CDR2 as YSLEER. V lost 3 bases, J lost 0 bases, and 14 bases lay in between. CDR3 coding DNA: TGCGCCAGCAGCCAGGAAGGGACACAAGCTAACTATGGCTACACCTTC. This gives the protein CASSQEGTQANYGYTF.

V and J are TRBV5-1 and TRBJ2-5, with D unclear. CDR3 length: 14 residues. Trimming pared 0 bases from V and 2 bases from J, leaving 8 bases between. Germline V gives CDR1 SGHRS, CDR2 YFSETQ. The CDR3 nucleotides are TGCGCCAGCAGCTTGGCCGCCTATCAAGAGACCCAGTACTTC. Amino acids: CASSLAAYQETQYF.